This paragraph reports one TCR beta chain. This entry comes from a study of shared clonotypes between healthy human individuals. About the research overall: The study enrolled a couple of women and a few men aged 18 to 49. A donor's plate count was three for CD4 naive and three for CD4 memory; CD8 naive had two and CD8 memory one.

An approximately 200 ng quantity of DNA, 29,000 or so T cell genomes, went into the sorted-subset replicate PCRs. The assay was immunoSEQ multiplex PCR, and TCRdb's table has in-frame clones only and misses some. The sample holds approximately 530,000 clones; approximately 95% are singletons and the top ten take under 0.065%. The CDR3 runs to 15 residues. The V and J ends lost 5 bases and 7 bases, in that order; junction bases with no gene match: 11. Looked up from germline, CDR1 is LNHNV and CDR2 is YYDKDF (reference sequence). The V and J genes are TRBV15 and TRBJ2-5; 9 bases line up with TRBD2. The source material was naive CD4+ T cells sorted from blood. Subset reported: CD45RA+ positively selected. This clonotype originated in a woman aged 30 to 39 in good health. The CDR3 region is CATSLQLAGDGTQYF. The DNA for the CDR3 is TGTGCCACCAGCCTCCAGTTAGCGGGAGACGGGACCCAGTACTTC.